These T cell receptor beta chains were read from a single sample in a study of cytotoxic CD8 clonotypes in ibrutinib-treated CLL. Assay used: immunoSEQ multiplex PCR; TCRdb lists only in-frame clones, some missing. The sample has about 76,000 clones, about 82% seen once. Sequencing used PBMCs, obtained before ibrutinib treatment. These receptor sequences come from a human donor with chronic lymphocytic leukemia. Both conserved end residues are part of each CDR3. A D gene is named only where the DNA matches it firmly. Clone size appears in some rows only: once, few, many, or a class for an expanded clone.

D,size,V,J,DNA,CDR3
TRBD1,NA,TRBV5-4,TRBJ1-2,TGTGCCAGCAGCTTGGTACAGGGGTATGGCTACACCTTC,CASSLVQGYGYTF
NA,NA,TRBV9,TRBJ1-2,TGTGCCAGCAGCGAACGAGGGGGTCGCGGCTACACCTTC,CASSERGGRGYTF
TRBD1,NA,TRBV6-5,TRBJ1-4,TGTGCCAGCAGTTACCGGACAGGGGGTGAAAAACTGTTTTTT,CASSYRTGGEKLFF
NA,NA,TRBV9,TRBJ1-2,TGTGCCAGCAGCGGCCAAGGGCATGGCTACACCTTC,CASSGQGHGYTF
NA,NA,TRBV28,TRBJ1-5,TGTGCTACTAGACAGGCTGGGGGTAGCAATCAGCCCCAGCATTTT,CATRQAGGSNQPQHF
NA,NA,TRBV14,TRBJ2-7,TGTGCCAGCAGCCGGAGCGGCTACGAGCAGTACTTC,CASSRSGYEQYF
NA,NA,TRBV5-6,TRBJ2-3,TGTGCCAGCAGCGTCTACTCAACCACAGATACGCAGTATTTT,CASSVYSTTDTQYF
TRBD1,few,TRBV10-1,TRBJ1-1,TGCGCCAGCAGTGAGTACAGGGGGCACACTGAAGCTTTCTTT,CASSEYRGHTEAFF
TRBD1,NA,TRBV27,TRBJ2-7,TGTGCCAGCAGTTTCCGGACAGGCTACTCCTACGAGCAGTACTTC,CASSFRTGYSYEQYF
NA,NA,TRBV7-6,TRBJ2-3,TGTGCCAGCAGCTTATTACTGAATACGCAGTATTTT,CASSLLLNTQYF
TRBD1,NA,TRBV5-4,TRBJ1-1,TGTGCCAGCAGCACGAACAGGGGAAACCTGAACACTGAAGCTTTCTTT,CASSTNRGNLNTEAFF
NA,few,TRBV19,TRBJ2-7,TGTGCCAGTAGTATTCAGGTTCCCTACGAGCAGTACTTC,CASSIQVPYEQYF
TRBD2,NA,TRBV2,TRBJ2-2,TGTGCCAGCAGTGACCCAACTAGCGGGAGCAACACCGGGGAGCTGTTTTTT,CASSDPTSGSNTGELFF
NA,NA,TRBV25-1,TRBJ1-3,TGTGCCAGCAGTGATTTTGCAGTAACCCCTGGAAACACCATATATTTT,CASSDFAVTPGNTIYF
NA,NA,TRBV18,TRBJ2-7,TGTGCCAGCTCACCACAGGGGACCTACGAGCAGTACTTC,CASSPQGTYEQYF
TRBD1,NA,TRBV5-8,TRBJ1-2,TGTGCCAGCCACCCCCGGACAGGGGCGGTCTATGGCTACACCTTC,CASHPRTGAVYGYTF
NA,NA,TRBV27,TRBJ1-2,TGTGCCAGCAGTCTCAAGTCCGAGGAAAACTATGGCTACACCTTC,CASSLKSEENYGYTF
NA,once,TRBV7-9,TRBJ1-2,TGTGCCAGCAGCTTAACTGATTATGGCTACACCTTC,CASSLTDYGYTF
NA,NA,TRBV18,TRBJ2-3,TGTGCCAGCTCACCACCGGGACGGGAGAGCACAGATACGCAGTATTTT,CASSPPGRESTDTQYF
NA,NA,TRBV7-9,TRBJ2-3,TGTGCCAGCAGCTTGGGTGGACCAGGGAACACAGATACGCAGTATTTT,CASSLGGPGNTDTQYF
NA,NA,TRBV6-5,TRBJ1-5,TGTGCCAGCAGTGGTAAGACGGGGGGTCAGCCCCAGCATTTT,CASSGKTGGQPQHF
NA,NA,TRBV21-1,TRBJ1-3,TGTGCCAGCAGTCAAAAAAGGGACGCACGACAAGGGGGAAACACCATATATTTT,CASSQKRDARQGGNTIYF
NA,NA,TRBV7-2,TRBJ2-7,TGTGCCAGCAGCACCACACAGGGCTACGAGCAGTACTTC,CASSTTQGYEQYF
TRBD2,NA,TRBV11-3,TRBJ2-3,TGTGCCAGCAGCTTAGGGGGACTAGCGGGAGCGGACGGTACGCAGTATTTT,CASSLGGLAGADGTQYF
TRBD1,NA,TRBV6-1,TRBJ2-7,TGTGCCAGCCCGGAAGGGGGCAACGAGCAGTACTTC,CASPEGGNEQYF
NA,NA,TRBV7-9,TRBJ1-1,TGTGCCAGCAGCTTAAAGGTGAACACTGAAGCTTTCTTT,CASSLKVNTEAFF
NA,NA,TRBV5-1,TRBJ1-4,TGCGCCAGCAGCTTGGAAGGACAGAGGGGAGGAAAACTGTTTTTT,CASSLEGQRGGKLFF
NA,NA,TRBV5-4,TRBJ2-7,TGTGCCAGCAGCTTGGAAAGGGGCAGCGAGCAGTACTTC,CASSLERGSEQYF
NA,NA,TRBV5-1,TRBJ1-1,TGCGCCAGCAGCTTCCGGGGGGAGTTAAGTGAAGCTTTCTTT,CASSFRGELSEAFF
TRBD1,NA,TRBV18,TRBJ1-1,TGTGCCAGCTCACCCCTCGACAGGGTGAACACTGAAGCTTTCTTT,CASSPLDRVNTEAFF
TRBD1,NA,TRBV2,TRBJ1-4,TGTGCCAGCAGGGCGGTCACAGGGGGGCAACCAACTAATGAAAAACTGTTTTTT,CASRAVTGGQPTNEKLFF
NA,NA,TRBV6-5,TRBJ1-1,TGTGCCAGCACTAAGACGGGGGTCTGGGACACTGAAGCTTTCTTT,CASTKTGVWDTEAFF
NA,NA,TRBV19,TRBJ1-4,TGTGCCAGTAGTACCCAGGGGAGGGAAAAACTGTTTTTT,CASSTQGREKLFF
NA,NA,TRBV6-5,TRBJ2-6,TGTGCCAGCAGTTACTCGTATTTCTCTGGGGCCAACGTCCTGACTTTC,CASSYSYFSGANVLTF
NA,NA,TRBV5-4,TRBJ2-2,TGTGCCAGCAGCCCCCGAGGGGGGTGGGACACCGGGGAGCTGTTTTTT,CASSPRGGWDTGELFF
NA,NA,TRBV6-6,TRBJ1-5,TGTGCCAGCAGAGTGCAGTCAAATCAGCCCCAGCATTTT,CASRVQSNQPQHF
TRBD1,NA,TRBV27,TRBJ1-2,TGTGCCAGCAGTAGCCAGGGGGGCTACTATGGCTACACCTTC,CASSSQGGYYGYTF
NA,NA,TRBV28,TRBJ2-7,TGTGCCAGCCACAGATCCTGGGGGGGCGGGAGAACCAACGAGCAGTACTTC,CASHRSWGGGRTNEQYF
TRBD1,few,TRBV5-1,TRBJ2-1,TGCGCCAGCAGCTGGGGGACAGTTTACAATGAGCAGTTCTTC,CASSWGTVYNEQFF
TRBD1,NA,TRBV6-5,TRBJ1-2,TGTGCCAGCAGAACAGGGGTATATGGCTACACCTTC,CASRTGVYGYTF
TRBD1,NA,TRBV4-3,TRBJ2-2,TGCGCCAGCAGCCAAATCAGGACAGGATACACCGGGGAGCTGTTTTTT,CASSQIRTGYTGELFF